A selection of T cell receptor beta chains follows, all from one sample in a study of graft-versus-host responses after intestinal transplantation. For these TCRs, the target antigens are not known. Profiling relied on immunoSEQ multiplex PCR, and the TCRdb table lists in-frame clones only, not all of them. The data hold approximately 88,000 clones, with less than 95% observed a single time. Here the sequenced sample was unstimulated CD4+ T cells sorted from spleen or lymph node cells, taken before transplant. The receptors were gathered from a human donor who was the organ donor for an intestinal transplant. Each CDR3 is given with its conserved first and last residue. The order of the fields is clone size, J gene, V gene, D gene, CDR3 protein, CDR3 DNA. A D gene is named only where the DNA matches it firmly. Clone sizes are given selectively: once, few, many, or a class where the clone is expanded.

NA	TRBJ1-4	TRBV27	NA	CASCPVGGGEKLFF	TGTGCCAGCTGTCCGGTCGGGGGAGGCGAAAAACTGTTTTTT
NA	TRBJ1-2	TRBV14	NA	CASSQVGHGYTF	TGTGCCAGCAGCCAAGTAGGGCATGGCTACACCTTC
NA	TRBJ1-1	TRBV21-1	NA	CASRGINTEAFF	TGTGCCAGCCGCGGGATTAACACTGAAGCTTTCTTT
NA	TRBJ2-7	TRBV5-4	NA	CASSLSSARYYEQYF	TGTGCCAGCAGCTTGAGTTCCGCCAGATACTACGAGCAGTACTTC
NA	TRBJ2-3	TRBV9	NA	CASSERQATDTQYF	TGCGCCAGCAGCGAACGACAGGCTACAGATACGCAGTATTTT
NA	TRBJ1-1	TRBV5-1	NA	CASSRTQGNTEAFF	TGCGCCAGCAGTCGCACACAGGGGAACACTGAAGCTTTCTTT
NA	TRBJ2-7	TRBV7-3	TRBD2	CASSLSGGRYEQYF	TGTGCCAGCAGCTTATCCGGGGGGAGGTACGAGCAGTACTTC
NA	TRBJ2-7	TRBV6-1	NA	CASSVNHRYEQYF	TGTGCCAGCAGTGTGAACCACCGCTACGAGCAGTACTTC
NA	TRBJ2-3	TRBV6-6	NA	CASSRTSTSDTQYF	TGTGCCAGCAGCCGGACTTCGACTTCGGATACGCAGTATTTT
NA	TRBJ1-1	TRBV6-1	NA	CASIRSPEAFF	TGTGCCAGCATCCGGTCCCCTGAAGCTTTCTTT
NA	TRBJ2-5	TRBV4-3	NA	CASSQDQGRRETQYF	TGCGCCAGCAGCCAAGATCAGGGGAGACGGGAGACCCAGTACTTC
NA	TRBJ2-5	TRBV30	NA	CAWRKGQRSQETQYF	TGTGCCTGGAGAAAGGGGCAACGAAGCCAAGAGACCCAGTACTTC
NA	TRBJ2-2	TRBV5-1	NA	CASSLVAGMNTGELLF	TGCGCCAGCAGCTTGGTCGCAGGGATGAACACCGGGGAGCTGCTTTTT
NA	TRBJ1-2	TRBV28	NA	CASRLGVNYGYTF	TGTGCCAGCAGATTGGGGGTTAACTATGGCTACACCTTC
NA	TRBJ1-2	TRBV7-3	NA	CASSPGGGANYGYTF	TGTGCCAGCAGCCCGGGCGGTGGAGCTAACTATGGCTACACCTTC
NA	TRBJ1-1	TRBV14	TRBD1	CASSRVRLGQGTEAFF	TGTGCCAGCAGCCGAGTCCGACTTGGACAGGGCACTGAAGCTTTCTTT
NA	TRBJ1-6	TRBV7-2	NA	CASSLPGGYSPLHF	TGTGCCAGCAGCTTACCGGGGGGATATTCACCCCTCCACTTT
few	TRBJ1-1	TRBV5-3	TRBD1	CARSLVAGGIPNTEAFF	TGTGCCAGAAGCCTGGTGGCAGGGGGCATCCCCAACACTGAAGCTTTCTTT
NA	TRBJ2-2	TRBV5-1	TRBD2	CASSYSTSGDTGELFF	TGCGCCAGCAGCTACTCGACTAGCGGCGACACCGGGGAGCTGTTTTTT
NA	TRBJ1-4	TRBV6-6	NA	CASMRGPATNEKLFF	TGTGCCAGCATGCGGGGTCCAGCAACTAATGAAAAACTGTTTTTT
NA	TRBJ1-5	TRBV28	NA	CASRPRGSGQPQHF	TGTGCCAGCAGACCGAGGGGTTCGGGTCAGCCCCAGCATTTT
NA	TRBJ2-1	TRBV29-1	NA	CSVAPGRALHEQFF	TGCAGCGTCGCCCCGGGACGGGCTCTACATGAGCAGTTCTTC
NA	TRBJ2-2	TRBV4-1	TRBD2	CASSQVGFAGGPVGELFF	TGCGCCAGCAGCCAAGTAGGTTTTGCGGGGGGGCCAGTCGGGGAGCTGTTTTTT
few	TRBJ1-1	TRBV19	NA	CASSPTRGNTEAFF	TGTGCCAGTAGCCCGACTAGGGGGAACACTGAAGCTTTCTTT
few	TRBJ2-7	TRBV19	TRBD2	CASSLKLAGGRYEQYF	TGTGCCAGTAGTTTGAAACTAGCGGGGGGGCGTTACGAGCAGTACTTC
NA	TRBJ2-7	TRBV5-1	TRBD2	CASNPLAGAPYEQYF	TGCGCCAGCAATCCTTTAGCGGGAGCCCCCTACGAGCAGTACTTC
NA	TRBJ2-1	TRBV5-1	NA	CASSYQWGDGVYNEQFF	TGCGCCAGCAGCTACCAATGGGGCGACGGAGTCTACAATGAGCAGTTCTTC
once	TRBJ1-4	TRBV18	TRBD1	CASSPQGVYEKLFF	TGTGCCAGCTCACCCCAGGGGGTCTATGAAAAACTGTTTTTT
NA	TRBJ2-7	TRBV6-6	TRBD2	CASRYGGGTSYEQYF	TGTGCCAGCAGATACGGCGGGGGTACCTCCTACGAGCAGTACTTC
few	TRBJ1-1	TRBV30	NA	CAWSRKGSTEAFF	TGTGCCTGGAGTCGGAAGGGATCCACTGAAGCTTTCTTT
NA	TRBJ1-1	TRBV27	NA	CASNRDMARMNTEAFF	TGTGCCAGCAACAGGGATATGGCACGCATGAACACTGAAGCTTTCTTT
NA	TRBJ2-1	TRBV7-3	TRBD1	CASSATGQANNEQFF	TGTGCCAGCAGCGCCACGGGACAGGCAAACAATGAGCAGTTCTTC
once	TRBJ1-4	TRBV5-1	TRBD1	CASSSLVPGQATNEKLFF	TGCGCCAGCAGCTCCCTCGTCCCGGGACAGGCCACTAATGAAAAACTGTTTTTT
once	TRBJ1-4	TRBV27	NA	CASSLRQENEKLFF	TGTGCCAGCAGTTTAAGACAGGAAAACGAAAAACTGTTTTTT
NA	TRBJ2-5	TRBV5-1	NA	CASAVQGGRETQYF	TGCGCCAGCGCGGTCCAGGGTGGACGAGAGACCCAGTACTTC
NA	TRBJ1-2	TRBV7-9	NA	CASSLQGIYGYTF	TGTGCCAGCAGCTTGCAGGGGATCTATGGCTACACCTTC
NA	TRBJ1-1	TRBV28	TRBD1	CASSLQGQSPLMNTEAFF	TGTGCCAGCAGTTTGCAGGGACAGAGCCCCCTCATGAACACTGAAGCTTTCTTT
once	TRBJ2-5	TRBV30	TRBD2	CAWGIGRGGLQETQYF	TGTGCCTGGGGGATCGGTCGCGGGGGGCTACAAGAGACCCAGTACTTC
NA	TRBJ2-6	TRBV28	NA	CASVSSRGASGANVLTF	TGTGCCAGCGTATCATCTCGGGGAGCATCTGGGGCCAACGTCCTGACTTTC
NA	TRBJ2-7	TRBV28	NA	CASSLPTYSSYEQYF	TGTGCCAGCAGTTTACCGACTTATAGCTCCTACGAGCAGTACTTC
NA	TRBJ1-2	TRBV30	NA	CAWSPQVRGGNYGYTF	TGTGCCTGGAGCCCCCAGGTCCGGGGAGGGAACTATGGCTACACCTTC
NA	TRBJ2-6	TRBV19	NA	CASSIMGQVISGANVLTF	TGTGCCAGTAGTATAATGGGTCAGGTTATTTCTGGGGCCAACGTCCTGACTTTC
NA	TRBJ1-2	TRBV5-4	NA	CASSLAGSNYGYTF	TGTGCCAGCAGCTTGGCGGGCAGCAACTATGGCTACACCTTC
once	TRBJ1-2	TRBV6-1	NA	CASSEAVWGSLNYGYTF	TGTGCCAGCAGTGAAGCGGTCTGGGGCAGCCTTAACTATGGCTACACCTTC
NA	TRBJ2-7	TRBV27	NA	CASGRADWGEQYF	TGTGCCAGCGGTAGAGCGGACTGGGGCGAGCAGTACTTC
few	TRBJ2-7	TRBV4-3	NA	CASSQEKGSEQYF	TGCGCCAGCAGCCAAGAAAAAGGGAGCGAGCAGTACTTC
once	TRBJ1-6	TRBV11-2	TRBD1	CASSPPGQGFDSPLHF	TGTGCCAGCAGCCCTCCGGGACAGGGTTTCGATTCACCCCTCCACTTT
few	TRBJ1-5	TRBV5-8	NA	CASSLQGNQPQHF	TGTGCCAGCAGCTTGCAGGGCAATCAGCCCCAGCATTTT
NA	TRBJ1-3	TRBV18	NA	CASSPQEISGNTIYF	TGTGCCAGCTCACCACAGGAGATATCTGGAAACACCATATATTTT
NA	TRBJ2-3	TRBV9	NA	CASSVDPGAGDTQYF	TGTGCCAGCAGCGTAGACCCGGGGGCCGGAGATACGCAGTATTTT
NA	TRBJ1-2	TRBV19	NA	CASSIGAHYGYTF	TGTGCCAGTAGTATTGGTGCTCACTATGGCTACACCTTC
NA	TRBJ2-7	TRBV9	NA	CASSVYYEQYF	TGTGCCAGCAGTGTGTACTACGAGCAGTACTTC
NA	TRBJ2-5	TRBV2	TRBD2	CASSQGLAGYQETQYF	TGTGCCAGCAGCCAAGGACTAGCGGGGTACCAAGAGACCCAGTACTTC
NA	TRBJ1-1	TRBV7-6	NA	CASSFEVNTEAFF	TGTGCCAGCAGCTTCGAGGTTAACACTGAAGCTTTCTTT